What follows is one TCR beta chain and its context. What it binds is not known. The identical CDR3 is also encoded by other nucleotide sequences in the sample. TCRdb's table, derived via immunoSEQ multiplex PCR, lists solely in-frame clones and lacks some. The table has 11,000 to 15,000 clones, around 68% seen once. The data stem from a study of T cells in tumors after PD-1 blockade. Study as a whole: During anti-PD-1 treatment, some patients continued daily vismodegib 150 mg. Study-wide results and caveats: Peripheral recruitment is suggested, as some novel exhausted tumor clones were in pre-treatment blood. Two pre-treatment samples showed no clonal replacement between them.

Template: tumor biopsy or peripheral blood genomic DNA, roughly 600-6,004 ng per sample. The CDR3 extends over 13 amino acids. V dropped 8 bases and J dropped 0; count of bases not matched to a gene: 3. In germline, CDR1 is MDHEN, CDR2 SYDVKM. This sample comprised tumor tissue, obtained after anti-PD-1 treatment. The receptor comes from a human donor with cutaneous squamous cell carcinoma. The chain links TRBV28 to TRBJ1-1; TRBD1 agrees at 7 bases. CDR3 loop: CASRDSMNTEAFF. The CDR3 nucleotides are TGTGCCAGCCGGGACAGCATGAACACTGAAGCTTTCTTT.